The clone carrying this TCR beta chain was counted a few times. Its antigen is undetermined. The source of the sample is a study of T cells after yellow fever vaccination. Study-level findings and limits: Researchers cautioned that FACS-sorted repertoires could harbor abundant clonotypes contaminating from the bulk population.

One entry per CDR3 protein, called by TCRdb with MiXCR from the 5' RACE reads. The sample has approximately 300,000 distinct CDR3 sequences; around 7.3% are singletons. This sequence was found in a man aged 18 to 29 who received the YFV17D yellow fever vaccine. Material: PBMCs, obtained about 49 days after the first yellow fever vaccination.

The CDR3 is CASSQDPGVAGELFF. The CDR3 DNA reads TGTGCCAGCAGCCAAGACCCCGGGGTCGCCGGGGAGCTGTTTTTT. This chain links TRBV4-2 with TRBJ2-2, with D tentatively TRBD2 (5 bases). CDR3 length: 15 residues. The V end was cut by 0 bases, the J end by 6 bases, with 11 bases between. The germline CDR1 and CDR2 sequences are LGHNA and YNFKEQ.